This T cell receptor (beta chain) originates from a study of control samples from healthy donors and cancer patients. Repertoires were generated with immunoSEQ multiplex PCR, while TCRdb's copy carries only in-frame clones and drops some. The sample lists approximately 98,000 clones; about 80% were seen once. Trimming stripped 6 bases from V and 7 bases from J, with 16 bases between. The CDR3 covers 14 residues. Per germline, CDR1 MDHEN and CDR2 SYDVKM. The sample was blood. The genes are TRBV28 and TRBJ1-5, with D perhaps TRBD1 (6 bases). The sequence came from a man between 18 and 29 years old in good health. The CDR3 region has the DNA TGTGCCAGCAGCTTCCGTGGGGGCGGGCAGCCCCAGCATTTT. Amino acids: CASSFRGGGQPQHF.